The 31 T cell receptor beta chains below were found in one sample sequenced in a study of Ad26.COV2.S vaccination and SARS-CoV-2 variants. As for treatment: 19 received Ad26.COV2.S at low or high dose, single or two shots; roughly five received placebo; per-sample allocation not given. Each sample was drawn 63 days after the first injection (of vaccine or placebo). Only in-frame clones appear in the TCRdb table, and some are missing; sequencing was by immunoSEQ multiplex PCR. The sample lists about 430,000 clones, approximately 90% occurring once. The sample in question was peripheral blood, obtained in a trial of Ad26.COV2.S vaccine versus placebo. The receptor source for this set is a person between 18 and 65 years old who received the Ad26.COV2.S COVID-19 vaccine or a placebo.

Comment on this clone: Germline and junction disagree at one end, which may indicate a read error. The gene calls are TRBV7-7 and TRBJ2-5, with a tentative D call TRBD2 (6 bases). This CDR3 comprises 16 residues. Germline V gives CDR1 SSHAT, CDR2 FNYEAQ (reference sequence). The CDR3: CASSFPPGGSQETQYF. CDR3 DNA sequence: TGTGCTAGCAGTTTCCCACCCGGGGGTTCTCAAGAGACCCAGTACTTC.

This clone showed up just once. The chain uses TRBV7-9 and TRBJ2-7; either TRBD1 or TRBD2 may fit D (5 bases each). There are 18 residues in the CDR3. Germline lookup yields CDR1 SEHNR and CDR2 FQNEAQ (reference sequence). Trimming cost V 2 bases and J 2 bases, with 22 bases left between them. The CDR3 region has the DNA TGTGCCAGCAGCTTAAGGTTGCCAACCCGGGACCGGACCTACGAGCAGTACTTC. It translates to CASSLRLPTRDRTYEQYF.

CDR3 residues: CASSGPPGREGLGIYGYTF. DNA for the CDR3: TGCGCCAGCAGTGGGCCTCCGGGTCGAGAGGGGCTAGGGATCTATGGCTACACCTTC. The rearrangement joins TRBV10-1 to TRBJ1-2; possible D gene TRBD1, 5 bases. In germline, CDR1 is WNHNN, CDR2 SYGVQD (reference sequence). Between the trimmed V and J ends, which lost 4 bases and 4 bases, there was a span of 28 bases. The CDR3 covers 19 residues.

This rearrangement joins TRBV29-1 to TRBJ2-7, with TRBD1 matching 7 bases. CDR3 length: 13 amino acids. V gave up 6 bases and J gave up 1 base; unmatched junction bases: 6. CDR1 and CDR2 from the germline V gene are SQVTM and ANQGSEA. The CDR3 is CSVTRDRSYEQYF. CDR3 sequence (DNA): TGCAGCGTGACCCGGGACAGATCCTACGAGCAGTACTTC.

The chain has TRBV19 and TRBJ2-5; 14 bases fit TRBD2. V was clipped by 3 bases and J by 5 bases; unmatched bases: 2. Germline V gene lookup returns CDR1 LNHDA and CDR2 SQIVND (reference sequence). CDR3 length: 15 amino acids. CDR3 DNA sequence: TGTGCCAGTAGTATGGGACTAGCGGGAGTTGAGACCCAGTACTTC. It specifies CASSMGLAGVETQYF.

The V call is TRBV15, the J call TRBJ2-4, with D perhaps TRBD1 (5 bases). V was shortened by 0 bases and J by 6 bases, with 12 bases between the two germline ends. The CDR3 has 15 amino acids. Germline assignment: CDR1 LNHNV and CDR2 YYDKDF (reference sequence). CDR3 sequence: CATSRDWGELNIQYF. The CDR3 DNA reads TGTGCCACCAGCAGAGATTGGGGCGAACTAAACATTCAGTACTTC.

This clone was counted only a few times. This chain connects TRBV10-3 to TRBJ2-7; 8 bases line up with TRBD2. In germline, CDR1 is ENHRY, CDR2 SYGVKD. The CDR3 runs 14 residues. V dropped 7 bases and J dropped 2; count of bases not matched to a gene: 7. As DNA, the CDR3 is TGTGCCATCAAGATCAGCGGGAGTGCCTACGAGCAGTACTTC. Amino acid sequence: CAIKISGSAYEQYF.

J is TRBJ2-7 and V is TRBV10-3; D is possibly TRBD1 (6 bases). CDR1 is ENHRY, CDR2 SYGVKD, per germline. The CDR3 is made up of 11 amino acids. The germline V and J ends were trimmed by 6 bases and 4 bases, with 7 bases remaining between them. CDR3 sequence (DNA): TGTGCCATCAGCGGACAGTACGAGCAGTACTTC. Protein product: CAISGQYEQYF.

The V and J genes are TRBV18 and TRBJ1-2; possible D gene TRBD1, 6 bases. Germline V lookup: CDR1 KGHSH, CDR2 LQKENI. The germline V and J ends were trimmed by 2 bases and 4 bases, with 17 bases remaining between them. The CDR3 spans 16 residues. The CDR3 DNA reads TGTGCCAGCTCACCAACCCGGGACACGGCCCTCTATGGCTACACCTTC. Protein: CASSPTRDTALYGYTF.

V gene TRBV28 combines with J gene TRBJ2-1; 7 positions match TRBD2. V gave up 5 bases and J gave up 10 bases; unmatched junction bases: 5. Germline CDR1 is MDHEN and CDR2 is SYDVKM. The CDR3 length is 12 residues. CDR3 DNA sequence: TGTGCCAGCAGTCCGACTAGCCTCGAGCAGTTCTTC. Its translation: CASSPTSLEQFF.

The CDR3 bases are TGTGCCAGCAGCCCCCCGTGGGGGACTTCAACGAACTCAGAAGCTTTCTTT. It codes for CASSPPWGTSTNSEAFF. This chain uses TRBV3-1 (or the pseudogene TRBV3-2) with TRBJ1-1; maybe TRBD1 (5 bases). Trimming cost V 4 bases and J 8 bases, with 26 bases left between them. Germline-derived CDR1 and CDR2 are LGHDT and YNNKEL (reference sequence). The CDR3 contains 17 residues.

V and J are TRBV7-9 and TRBJ1-4; D is unclear. This CDR3 has 15 residues. V was cut by 5 bases and J by 3 bases, with 13 bases left in between. Germline CDR1 and CDR2: SEHNR and FQNEAQ (reference sequence). CDR3 nucleotide sequence: TGTGCCAGCAGCGCCCGAGGGTCGGCTAATGAAAAACTGTTTTTT. This encodes CASSARGSANEKLFF.

This sequence joins TRBV7-3 and TRBJ1-4; 8 nucleotides line up with TRBD1. V trimming: 5 bases; J trimming: 5 bases; junction bases outside the gene matches: 7. Germline CDR1 is SGHTA and CDR2 is FQGTGA. This CDR3 region has 15 residues. The CDR3 spells CASSPTGAGNEKLFF. In nucleotides, the CDR3 is TGTGCCAGCAGCCCGACAGGGGCAGGGAATGAAAAACTGTTTTTT.

The table lists this clone with a few counts. The chain links TRBV9 to TRBJ2-7; 9 nucleotides align to TRBD2. The CDR3 contains 16 residues. V lost 4 bases to trimming and J lost 2 bases; unmatched junction nucleotides: 10. The germline gives CDR1 SGDLS, CDR2 YYNGEE. CDR3 residues: CASSLGPAGGTYEQYF. In DNA, the CDR3 is TGTGCCAGCAGCTTAGGACCAGCGGGAGGTACCTACGAGCAGTACTTC.

The chain has TRBV30 and TRBJ2-7; 10 bases agree with TRBD2. Trimming cost V 5 bases and J 4 bases; bases outside gene matches: 8. Germline V gives CDR1 GTSNPN, CDR2 SVGIG (reference sequence). The CDR3 is made up of 14 amino acids. The chain's CDR3 is CAWQAGGPKYEQYF. DNA for the CDR3: TGTGCCTGGCAAGCGGGAGGGCCCAAATACGAGCAGTACTTC.

This clone was observed a handful of times. The CDR3 nucleotides are TGCGCCAGCAGCTTGACGCAGGGGTCTTATGGCTACACCTTC. Amino acid sequence: CASSLTQGSYGYTF. This chain uses TRBV5-1 with TRBJ1-2; possible D gene TRBD1, 6 bases. Germline V gene sequence: CDR1 SGHRS, CDR2 YFSETQ. V was shortened by 1 base and J by 5 bases, with 12 bases between the two germline ends. The CDR3 contains 14 residues.

The genes are TRBV7-9 and TRBJ2-7; D is possibly TRBD1 (5 bases). Germline CDR1 is SEHNR and CDR2 is FQNEAQ (reference sequence). The CDR3 consists of 15 residues. V was shortened by 3 bases and J by 0 bases, with 12 bases between the two germline ends. CDR3 sequence: CASSLARDSSYEQYF. The CDR3, as DNA: TGTGCCAGCAGCTTGGCTCGAGACAGCTCCTACGAGCAGTACTTC.

V is TRBV10-1 and J is TRBJ1-2, with a possible D match to TRBD1 (5 bases). Germline V gives CDR1 WNHNN, CDR2 SYGVQD (reference sequence). V was clipped by 3 bases and J by 2 bases, with 22 bases between them. The CDR3 is made up of 18 amino acids. DNA for the CDR3: TGCGCCAGCAGTGAAGGCGAAAGTTTCAGGGCTGTGAACTATGGCTACACCTTC. Amino acids: CASSEGESFRAVNYGYTF.

The V gene is TRBV25-1, the J gene TRBJ2-5; D ambiguous. Germline V CDR1 and CDR2: MGHDK, SYGVNS. This CDR3 is built from 9 residues. The CDR3 region has the DNA TGTGAATTGGGCGAGACCCAGTACTTC. Protein: CELGETQYF.

This chain joins TRBV27 and TRBJ1-5; D remains ambiguous. Trimming stripped 5 bases from V and 3 bases from J, with 17 bases between. Germline V gene data show CDR1 as MNHEY and CDR2 as SMNVEV (reference sequence). The CDR3 consists of 16 residues. The CDR3 loop is CASSPLVGSDNQPQHF. CDR3 sequence (DNA): TGTGCCAGCAGTCCCCTTGTGGGCAGTGACAATCAGCCCCAGCATTTT.

This clone was detected once. Within the sample, other DNA sequences also encode this same CDR3. This chain uses TRBV7-3 with TRBJ2-2, with D unresolved. The ends were cut back, 5 bases at V and 4 bases at J, with 5 bases in the middle. Germline V gene sequence: CDR1 SGHTA, CDR2 FQGTGA. This CDR3 is 12 amino acids long. The DNA of the CDR3 is TGTGCCAGCAGCACTTTCACCGGGGAGCTGTTTTTT. Protein product: CASSTFTGELFF.

About this clone: Other DNA sequences in the sample encode the same CDR3. V gene TRBV10-3 combines with J gene TRBJ1-1; D call uncertain. V gave up 0 bases and J gave up 1 base, with 3 bases separating them. The V gene's germline CDR1 is ENHRY and CDR2 SYGVKD. This CDR3 region has 13 residues. The CDR3 DNA sequence: TGTGCCATCAGTGAGTCTGGGAACACTGAAGCTTTCTTT. Its protein is CAISESGNTEAFF.

This sequence joins TRBV18 and TRBJ1-6, with D possibly TRBD1 on 5 matching bases. This CDR3 is built from 15 residues. Germline assignment: CDR1 KGHSH and CDR2 LQKENI. Trimming removed 2 bases from V and 8 bases from J, with 13 bases in between. DNA of the CDR3: TGTGCCAGCTCACCAACCGGGACGAAGGATTCACCCCTCCACTTT. This codes for CASSPTGTKDSPLHF.

V gene TRBV20-1 combines with J gene TRBJ1-4; 8 nucleotides agree with TRBD1. The V and J ends lost 3 bases and 7 bases, in that order; junction bases with no gene match: 16. Germline lookup yields CDR1 DFQATT and CDR2 SNEGSKA (reference sequence). The CDR3 has 17 amino acids. CDR3 coding DNA: TGCAGTGCTAGTTCTGGCAGGGGGCAGCCTTCAGGTGAAAAACTGTTTTTT. Its protein is CSASSGRGQPSGEKLFF.

This clone was picked up a small number of times. This chain uses TRBV9 with TRBJ2-7, with a weak D call TRBD1 (5 bases). Germline loops: CDR1 SGDLS, CDR2 YYNGEE. This CDR3 is 15 amino acids long. Trimming left V 0 bases short and J 3 bases short, with 13 bases between. The DNA of the CDR3 is TGTGCCAGCAGCGTAGACGTAGGGGTTGGCTACGAGCAGTACTTC. Residues: CASSVDVGVGYEQYF.

This clone was observed a single time. The chain recombines TRBV6-5 with TRBJ1-2; D is unresolved. Germline CDR1 MNHEY, CDR2 SVGAGI. Trimming took 0 bases from V and 7 from J, leaving 15 bases between them. This CDR3 contains 15 residues. The CDR3 protein is CASSYSGESRVGYTF. Here the CDR3 DNA reads TGTGCCAGCAGTTACTCGGGCGAAAGCCGTGTTGGCTACACCTTC.

Points on this clone: One end of the junction fails to match germline, which may point to a read error. The V call is TRBV7-7, the J call TRBJ2-5, with a possible D match to TRBD1 (5 bases). This CDR3 comprises 15 residues. Germline V gene sequence: CDR1 SSHAT, CDR2 FNYEAQ (reference sequence). The CDR3 nucleotides read TGTGCTAGCAGCTTAGGGTCAGGGTTGGGAGAGACCCAGTACTTC. Protein product: CASSLGSGLGETQYF.

The chain links TRBV20-1 to TRBJ1-1; possible D gene TRBD1, 6 bases. Germline CDR1 and CDR2: DFQATT and SNEGSKA (reference sequence). V was trimmed by 3 bases and J by 7 bases, leaving 21 bases between them. CDR3 length: 15 amino acids. As DNA, the CDR3 is TGCAGTGCTAGTGACGCGGGCAGGGAAGGGGGTGAAGCTTTCTTT. Translated: CSASDAGREGGEAFF.

The J gene is TRBJ1-5, the V gene TRBV10-3; D remains ambiguous. With 0 bases removed from V and 3 bases from J, the gap between germline ends came to 12 bases. Germline assignment: CDR1 ENHRY and CDR2 SYGVKD. This CDR3 contains 16 residues. CDR3 bases: TGTGCCATCAGTGAGTCTTTTGGGGTTAACAATCAGCCCCAGCATTTT. It encodes CAISESFGVNNQPQHF.

This clone has just one count. The chain couples TRBV3-1 (or the pseudogene TRBV3-2) to TRBJ2-1; the match to TRBD2 covers 9 bases. This CDR3 is 16 amino acids long. V lost 4 bases, J lost 8 bases, and 12 bases stayed unmatched. Germline loops: CDR1 LGHDT, CDR2 YNNKEL (reference sequence). The chain's CDR3 is CASSLRDSGSIHEQFF. The DNA of the CDR3 is TGTGCCAGCAGCCTTCGTGATAGCGGGAGTATTCATGAGCAGTTCTTC.

The rearrangement uses TRBV19 and TRBJ1-1, with 9 positions matching TRBD1. V shed 6 bases and J 4 bases; nucleotides not matched to a gene: 6. CDR3 length equals 14 residues. Germline V gives CDR1 LNHDA, CDR2 SQIVND (reference sequence). The CDR3 sequence is CASRKQGASTEAFF. The CDR3 nucleotides read TGTGCCAGTAGGAAACAGGGGGCGAGCACTGAAGCTTTCTTT.